The clone carrying this T cell receptor (beta chain) was seen at least ten times. Its antigen is unidentified. The source of the sample is a study of neurological immune-mediated disorders. The germline gives CDR1 ENHRY, CDR2 SYGVKD. Trimming left V 0 bases short and J 10 bases short, with 18 bases between. CDR3 size: 15 residues. The sorted-subset TCR libraries were prepared using 1 million CD4+ or CD8+ T cells as the starting material. Points from the study as a whole: In HTLV-1-associated myelopathy, TCR clonal expansion was greatest, and in multiple sclerosis it was least, below healthy controls.

Synthesis of cDNA used 5'RACE (with 10-nucleotide random UMIs). Using its own MiXCR run on the 5' RACE reads, TCRdb lists one record per CDR3 protein. The sample holds about 55,000 distinct CDR3 sequences, just under 4% seen once. This clonotype was sampled from a woman in her 40s with multiple sclerosis. The J gene is TRBJ1-2, the V gene TRBV10-3, with D possibly matching TRBD1 (6 bases). Sequencing was performed on CD4+ T cells from blood. The chain's CDR3 is CAISESAEGGRDYTF. The CDR3 DNA is TGTGCCATCAGTGAGTCGGCGGAGGGGGGACGCGACTACACCTTC.